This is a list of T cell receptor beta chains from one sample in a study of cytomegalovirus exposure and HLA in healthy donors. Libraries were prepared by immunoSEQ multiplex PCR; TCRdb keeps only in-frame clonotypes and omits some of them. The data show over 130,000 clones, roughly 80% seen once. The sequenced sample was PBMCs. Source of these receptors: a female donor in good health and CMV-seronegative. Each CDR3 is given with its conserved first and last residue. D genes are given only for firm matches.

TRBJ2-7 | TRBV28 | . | CASSFNEQYF
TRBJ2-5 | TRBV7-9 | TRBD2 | CASSSSSGQETQYF
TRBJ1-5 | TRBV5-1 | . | CASSLAPFVPGINQPQHF
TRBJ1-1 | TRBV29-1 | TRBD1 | CSAKARGQGNTEAFF
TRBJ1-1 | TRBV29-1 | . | CSVERGQNTEAFF
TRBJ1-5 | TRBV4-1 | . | CASSQGASDQPQHF
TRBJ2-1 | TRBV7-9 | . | CASSPRGDSYNEQFF
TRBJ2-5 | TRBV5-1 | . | CASSLGGEAQYF
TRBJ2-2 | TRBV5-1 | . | CASSGADPNTGELFF
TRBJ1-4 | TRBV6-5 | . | CASSYGGATLVELFF
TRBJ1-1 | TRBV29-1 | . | CSATRGGNTEAFF